The T cell receptor beta chain under discussion was sequenced for a study of technical replicates of blood from a handful of donors (dated by TCRdb to 2017 to 2019). Library prep was done by the immunoSEQ multiplex PCR assay. Sourced from immuneACCESS, this table was stored by TCRdb with only in-frame sequences that have V and J called. A share of the clones is absent; for the studies checked, an unresolved V gene accounts for under half, and the remainder has no known explanation. The sample includes around 69,000 clones, with just under 97% observed a single time. The ten largest clones capture less than 0.25% of the sample. About this clone itself: This clone's antigen is unknown. No clone much larger than this one lies a single base away; base qualities are absent.

A distance of 13 bases separates the germline ends of V and J, which lose 6 bases and 5 bases respectively. CDR1 and CDR2, per the germline V gene, are SNHLY and FYNNEI. Including the terminal cysteine and phenylalanine, the CDR3 comprises 14 residues. Left in the record is the CDR3 DNA by itself, 42 bases read in frame from the first base. The chain uses TRBV2 and TRBJ2-2; too little of a D gene remains to name it. The sequenced sample consisted of T cells isolated from PBMCs. This TCR derives from a human donor in good health. The CDR3 corresponds to CASRLQLNTGELFF. The DNA sequence is as follows: TGTGCCAGCAGATTGCAGTTGAATACCGGGGAGCTGTTTTTT.